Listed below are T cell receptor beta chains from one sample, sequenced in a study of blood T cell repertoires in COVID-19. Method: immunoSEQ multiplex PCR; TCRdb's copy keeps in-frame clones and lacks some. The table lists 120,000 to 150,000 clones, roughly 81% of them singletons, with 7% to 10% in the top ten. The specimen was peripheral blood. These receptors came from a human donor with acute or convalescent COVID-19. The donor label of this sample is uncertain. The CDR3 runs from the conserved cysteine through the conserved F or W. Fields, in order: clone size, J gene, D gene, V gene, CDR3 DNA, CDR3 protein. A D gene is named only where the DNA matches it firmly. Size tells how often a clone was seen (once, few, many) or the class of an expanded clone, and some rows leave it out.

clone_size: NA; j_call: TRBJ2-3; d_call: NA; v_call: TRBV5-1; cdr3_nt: TGCGCCAGCAGCTTGGGGCAGGGGCGATCCCGCCAATATTTT; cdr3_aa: CASSLGQGRSRQYF
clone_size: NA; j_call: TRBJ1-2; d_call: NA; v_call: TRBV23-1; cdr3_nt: TGCGCCAGCGCCCGGGGGTGTGGCTACACCTTC; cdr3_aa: CASARGCGYTF
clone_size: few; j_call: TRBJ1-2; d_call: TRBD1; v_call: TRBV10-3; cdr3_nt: TGTGCCATCAGTTATGGACAGGGTGTCTATGGCTACACCTTC; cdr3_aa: CAISYGQGVYGYTF
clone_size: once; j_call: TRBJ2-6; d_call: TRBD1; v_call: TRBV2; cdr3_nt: TGTGCCAGCAGTCGACAGGGGGCGGTCGGGGCCAACGTCCTGACTTTC; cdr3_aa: CASSRQGAVGANVLTF
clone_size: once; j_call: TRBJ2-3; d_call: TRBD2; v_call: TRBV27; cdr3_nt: TGTGCCTTTCCCGGGCATAGCGGGGGCCCGGGCACAGATACGCAGTATTTT; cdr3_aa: CAFPGHSGGPGTDTQYF
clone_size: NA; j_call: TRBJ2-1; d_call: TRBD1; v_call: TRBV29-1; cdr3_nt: TGCAGCGTCCCGGACAGGGGGCAGTTCTTC; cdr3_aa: CSVPDRGQFF
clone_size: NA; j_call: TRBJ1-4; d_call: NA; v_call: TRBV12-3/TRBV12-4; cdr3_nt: TGTGCCAGCAGTGGGACTCCTCGAGTGCAACTGTTTTTT; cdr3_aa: CASSGTPRVQLFF
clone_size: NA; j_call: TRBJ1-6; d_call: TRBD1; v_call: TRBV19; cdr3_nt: TGTGCCAGTACGGGTGGGACAGTCTATAATTCACCCCTCCACTTT; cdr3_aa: CASTGGTVYNSPLHF
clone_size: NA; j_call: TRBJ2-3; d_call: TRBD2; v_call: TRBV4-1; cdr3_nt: TGCGCCAGCAGCCAAGAGGGACTAGCGGGGGGATGGACAGATACGCAGTATTTT; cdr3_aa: CASSQEGLAGGWTDTQYF
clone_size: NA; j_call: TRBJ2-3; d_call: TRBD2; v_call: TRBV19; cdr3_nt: TGTGCCAGTAGTATAGATACTAGCGGGGGGATAGATACGCAGTATTTT; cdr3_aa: CASSIDTSGGIDTQYF
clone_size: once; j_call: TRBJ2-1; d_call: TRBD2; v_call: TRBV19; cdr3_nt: TGTGCCAGTTCTTATAGCGGGGGGTCTTACAATGAGCAGTTCTTC; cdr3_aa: CASSYSGGSYNEQFF
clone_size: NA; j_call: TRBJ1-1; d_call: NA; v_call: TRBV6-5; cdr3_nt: TGTGCCAGCAGAACGGCCCTGGGGCTCTCTGAAGCTTTCTTT; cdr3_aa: CASRTALGLSEAFF
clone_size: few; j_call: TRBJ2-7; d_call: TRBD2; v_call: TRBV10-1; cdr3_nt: TGCGCCAGCAGTGAGTCGTTAACTAGCGGGGCGGACGAGCAGTACTTC; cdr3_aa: CASSESLTSGADEQYF
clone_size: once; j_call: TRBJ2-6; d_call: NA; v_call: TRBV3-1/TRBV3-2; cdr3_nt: TGTGCCAGCAGACAGGGTTCTGGGGCCAACGTCCTGACTTTC; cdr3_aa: CASRQGSGANVLTF
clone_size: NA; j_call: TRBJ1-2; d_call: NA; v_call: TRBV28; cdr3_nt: TGTGCCAGCAGTTTGCCCGGGTCGAACTATGGCTACACCTTC; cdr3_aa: CASSLPGSNYGYTF
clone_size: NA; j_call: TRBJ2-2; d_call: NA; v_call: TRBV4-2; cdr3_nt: TGTGCCAGCAGCCAAGACCGACAGGCGGCCGGGGAGCTGTTTTTT; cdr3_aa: CASSQDRQAAGELFF
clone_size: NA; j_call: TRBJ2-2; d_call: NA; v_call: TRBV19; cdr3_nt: TGTGCCAGTAGTATTCAGGGGAGCACCGGGGAGCTGTTTTTT; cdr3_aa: CASSIQGSTGELFF
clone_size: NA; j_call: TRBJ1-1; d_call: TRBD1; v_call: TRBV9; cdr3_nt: TGTGCCAGCAGCCCCTGGGGACAGGGGAACACTGAAGCTTTCTTT; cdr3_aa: CASSPWGQGNTEAFF
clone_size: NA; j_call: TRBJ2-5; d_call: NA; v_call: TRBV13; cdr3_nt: TGTGCCAGCAGCGTGCGGACACTACGGGAGACCCAGTACTTC; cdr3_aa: CASSVRTLRETQYF
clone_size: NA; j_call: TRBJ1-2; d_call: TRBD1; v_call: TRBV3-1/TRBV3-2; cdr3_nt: TGTGCCAGCAGCCAAGGAGGGGACAGGGCGTATGGCTACACCTTC; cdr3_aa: CASSQGGDRAYGYTF
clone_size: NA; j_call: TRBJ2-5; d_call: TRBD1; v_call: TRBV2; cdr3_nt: TGTGCCAGCAGTGATGACAGGGCAGAGACCCAGTACTTC; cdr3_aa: CASSDDRAETQYF
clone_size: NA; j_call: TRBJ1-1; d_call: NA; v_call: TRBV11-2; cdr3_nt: TGTGCCACCCGAGGTGCCCCGGGCACTGAAGCTTTCTTT; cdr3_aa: CATRGAPGTEAFF
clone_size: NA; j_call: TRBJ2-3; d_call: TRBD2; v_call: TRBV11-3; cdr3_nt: TGTGCCAGCAGCGAAGGGACTAGCGGGGCAGATACGCAGTATTTT; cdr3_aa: CASSEGTSGADTQYF
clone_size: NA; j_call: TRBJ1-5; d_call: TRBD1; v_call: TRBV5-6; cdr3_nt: TGTGCCAGCAGCTTCGACAGGGGAGGGCCCCAGCATTTT; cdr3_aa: CASSFDRGGPQHF
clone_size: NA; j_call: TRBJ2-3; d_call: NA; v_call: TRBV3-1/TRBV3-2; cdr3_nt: TGTGCCAGCAGTCAGATTGGGGCGGGGTCAGATACGCAGTATTTT; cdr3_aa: CASSQIGAGSDTQYF
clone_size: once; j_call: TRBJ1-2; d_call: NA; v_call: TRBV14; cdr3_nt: TGTGCCAGCAGCCAGGACCGGACTGTCTACACCTTC; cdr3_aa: CASSQDRTVYTF
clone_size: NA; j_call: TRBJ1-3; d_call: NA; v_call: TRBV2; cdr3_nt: TGTGCCAGCAAGCGCGGAGAAGAATCTGGAAACACCATATATTTT; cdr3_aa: CASKRGEESGNTIYF
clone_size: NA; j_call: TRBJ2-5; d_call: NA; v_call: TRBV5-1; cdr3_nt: TGCGCCAGCAGCTTGGGCGGGCTCGAGACCCAGTACTTC; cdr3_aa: CASSLGGLETQYF
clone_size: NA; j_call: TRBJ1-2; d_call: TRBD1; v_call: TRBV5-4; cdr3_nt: TGTGCCAGCAGCATTCGACAGGGTGGCTACACCTTC; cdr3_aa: CASSIRQGGYTF
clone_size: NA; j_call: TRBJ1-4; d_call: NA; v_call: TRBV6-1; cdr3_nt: TGTGCCAGCAGTGAAGTGGGGGGGGATGGTGAAAAACTGTTTTTT; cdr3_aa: CASSEVGGDGEKLFF
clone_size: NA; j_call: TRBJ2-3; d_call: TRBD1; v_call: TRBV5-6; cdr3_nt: TGTGCCAGCAGCTGGGACAGGGAGGATACGCAGTATTTT; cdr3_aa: CASSWDREDTQYF
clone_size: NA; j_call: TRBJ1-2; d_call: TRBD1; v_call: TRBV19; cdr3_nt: TGTGCCAGTAGTATGGACAGGGGGCATTATGGCTACACCTTC; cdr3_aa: CASSMDRGHYGYTF
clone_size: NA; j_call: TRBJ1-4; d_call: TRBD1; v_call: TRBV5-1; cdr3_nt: TGCGCCAGCAGCTTCCTTCCACAGGGGTCTGCAACTAATGAAAAACTGTTTTTT; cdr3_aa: CASSFLPQGSATNEKLFF
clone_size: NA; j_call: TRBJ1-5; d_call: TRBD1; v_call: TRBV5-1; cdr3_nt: TGCGCCAGCAGCTCGACAGGGAAGCCCCAGCATTTT; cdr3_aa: CASSSTGKPQHF
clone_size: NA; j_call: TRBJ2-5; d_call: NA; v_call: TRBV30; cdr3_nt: TGTGCCTGGAGTCAGACTAGATTAGGAGAGACCCAGTACTTC; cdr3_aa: CAWSQTRLGETQYF
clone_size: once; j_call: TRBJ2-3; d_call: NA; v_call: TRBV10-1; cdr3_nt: TGCGCCAGCAGTGAGCGGAGACTAGGGGCCGATACGCAGTATTTT; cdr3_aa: CASSERRLGADTQYF
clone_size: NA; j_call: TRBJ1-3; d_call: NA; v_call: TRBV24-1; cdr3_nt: TGTGCCACCTCTGGAGCGGGAAACACCATATATTTT; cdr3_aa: CATSGAGNTIYF
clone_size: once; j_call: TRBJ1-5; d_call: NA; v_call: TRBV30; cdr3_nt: TGTGCCTGGAGCGCCGGGCAGCCCCAGCATTTT; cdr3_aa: CAWSAGQPQHF
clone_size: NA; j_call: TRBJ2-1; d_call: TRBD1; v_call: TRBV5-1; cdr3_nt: TGCGCCAGCAGCTTACAGGGGGGCCGGAATGAGCAGTTCTTC; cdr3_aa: CASSLQGGRNEQFF
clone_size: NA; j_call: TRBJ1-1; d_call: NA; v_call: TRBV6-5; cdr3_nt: TGTGCCAGCAGTTCCCGCGACATATTGAACACTGAAGCTTTCTTT; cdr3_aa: CASSSRDILNTEAFF
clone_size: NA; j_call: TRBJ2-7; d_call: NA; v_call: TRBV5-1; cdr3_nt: TGCGCCAGCAGCTTGACAGACTACGAGCAGTACTTC; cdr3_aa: CASSLTDYEQYF
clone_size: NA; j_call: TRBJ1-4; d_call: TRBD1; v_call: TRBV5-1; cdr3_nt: TGCGCCAGCAGCTTGGGAGGGACAGCAACTAATGAAAAACTGTTTTTT; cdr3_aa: CASSLGGTATNEKLFF
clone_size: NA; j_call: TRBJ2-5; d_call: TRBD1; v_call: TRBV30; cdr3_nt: TGTGCCTGGAAACCTAGGACAGGGAGAAGCGAGACCCAGTACTTC; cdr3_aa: CAWKPRTGRSETQYF
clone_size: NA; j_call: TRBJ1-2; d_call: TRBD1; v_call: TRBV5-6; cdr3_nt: TGTGCCAGCAGCAGGAGAGACAGGGGGCATGGCTACACCTTC; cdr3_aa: CASSRRDRGHGYTF
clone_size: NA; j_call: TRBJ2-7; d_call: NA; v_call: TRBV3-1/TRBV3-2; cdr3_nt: TGTGCCAGCAGCCAATCAGGCTCTAAGCAGTACTTC; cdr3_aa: CASSQSGSKQYF
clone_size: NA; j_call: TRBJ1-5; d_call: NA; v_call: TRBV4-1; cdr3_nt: TGCGCCAGCAGCCAAGCTATGGGGGAGGCGGATCAGCCCCAGCATTTT; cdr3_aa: CASSQAMGEADQPQHF
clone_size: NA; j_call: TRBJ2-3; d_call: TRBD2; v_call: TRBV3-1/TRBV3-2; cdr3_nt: TGTGCCAGCAGCCCGGGACTAGCGGGGGGGCGGGATACGCAGTATTTT; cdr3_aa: CASSPGLAGGRDTQYF
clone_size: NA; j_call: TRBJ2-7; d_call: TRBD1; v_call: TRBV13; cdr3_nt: TGTGCCAGCAGCTTAGGACAGGGGTACGGAGAGCAGTACTTC; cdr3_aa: CASSLGQGYGEQYF